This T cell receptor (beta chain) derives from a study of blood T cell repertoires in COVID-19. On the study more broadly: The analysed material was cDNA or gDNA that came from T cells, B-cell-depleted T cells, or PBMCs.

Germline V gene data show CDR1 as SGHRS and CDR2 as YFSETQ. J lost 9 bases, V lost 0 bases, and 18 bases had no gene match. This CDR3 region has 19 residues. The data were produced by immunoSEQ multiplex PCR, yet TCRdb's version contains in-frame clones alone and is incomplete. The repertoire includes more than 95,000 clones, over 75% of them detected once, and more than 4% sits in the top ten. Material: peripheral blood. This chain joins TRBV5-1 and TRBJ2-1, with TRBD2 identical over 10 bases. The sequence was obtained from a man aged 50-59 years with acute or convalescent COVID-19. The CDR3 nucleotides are TGCGCCAGCAGCTTGGACACGGGACTAGCGAAGCGGGGGGGGATTGAGCAGTTCTTC. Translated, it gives CASSLDTGLAKRGGIEQFF. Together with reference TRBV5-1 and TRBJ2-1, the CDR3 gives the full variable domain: KAGVTQTPRYLIKTRGQQVTLSCSPISGHRSVSWYQQTPGQGLQFLFEYFSETQRNKGNFPGRFSGRQFSNSRSEMNVSTLELGDSALYLCASSLDTGLAKRGGIEQFFGPGTRLTVL.